One sample yielded the 15 T cell receptor beta chains listed below, sequenced in a study of blood T cell repertoires in COVID-19. Assay used: immunoSEQ multiplex PCR; TCRdb lists only in-frame clones, some missing. The repertoire holds more than 200,000 clones, with about 87% as singletons. The sequencing input was peripheral blood. These receptors originate from a woman aged 60 to 75 with COVID-19, enrolled during active disease.

The chain has TRBV29-1 and TRBJ1-3; 11 nucleotides agree with TRBD1. V lost 7 bases and J lost 4; bases outside the gene matches: 6. This CDR3 region has 14 residues. CDR1 is SQVTM and CDR2 is ANQGSEA in the germline V gene. CDR3 nucleotide sequence: TGCAGCGCCTCGGACAGGGGGCGCGGAAACACCATATATTTT. Protein product: CSASDRGRGNTIYF.

In DNA form, the CDR3 reads TGTGCCAGCAGACATACGAACACCGGGGAGCTGTTTTTT. It codes for CASRHTNTGELFF. The gene calls are TRBV2 and TRBJ2-2; D is undetermined. Germline V gives CDR1 SNHLY, CDR2 FYNNEI. Trimming took 6 bases from V and 0 from J, leaving 5 bases between them. The CDR3 has 13 amino acids.

This clone was recorded once. The chain carries TRBV19 and TRBJ2-5, with 7 bases that match TRBD2. J lost 1 base, V lost 4 bases, and 6 bases had no gene match. Germline values: CDR1 LNHDA, CDR2 SQIVND (reference sequence). The CDR3 loop spans 15 amino acids. Here the CDR3 reads CASSTRAGFQETQYF. The CDR3 DNA follows: TGTGCCAGTAGTACCCGAGCGGGATTCCAAGAGACCCAGTACTTC.

The chain couples TRBV12-3 or TRBV12-4 to TRBJ1-5; the match to TRBD1 covers 8 bases. CDR3 length: 12 residues. Unmatched junction bases numbered 6, after V lost 7 bases and J lost 10 bases. The CDR3 DNA sequence: TGTGCCAGCAACGCGGACAGGGCCCCCCAGCATTTT. Its translation is CASNADRAPQHF.

The rearrangement links TRBV20-1 to TRBJ2-3; a weak D match, TRBD2 (5 bases). Germline V gene lookup returns CDR1 DFQATT and CDR2 SNEGSKA (reference sequence). CDR3 length equals 10 residues. As DNA, the CDR3 is TGCACGGGAAGCACAGATACGCAGTATTTT. It is translated as CTGSTDTQYF.

The chain combines TRBV4-1 with TRBJ2-7; TRBD2 matches 10 bases. Germline V gene data show CDR1 as MGHRA and CDR2 as YSYEKL. The V segment lost 1 base and the J segment 2 bases; nucleotides outside the gene matches: 5. The CDR3 totals 16 residues. The CDR3 spells CASSQAFSGRTYEQYF. The DNA of the CDR3 is TGCGCCAGCAGCCAAGCTTTTAGCGGGAGGACCTACGAGCAGTACTTC.

V is TRBV18 and J is TRBJ2-5; possible D gene TRBD2, 6 bases. V was shortened by 1 base and J by 5 bases, with 11 bases between the two germline ends. Germline CDR1 and CDR2: KGHSH and LQKENI. This CDR3 has 14 residues. This CDR3 reads CASSPRQAGETQYF. The CDR3 DNA reads as TGTGCCAGCTCACCACGGCAGGCGGGGGAGACCCAGTACTTC.

The chain carries TRBV5-1 and TRBJ2-2, with 7 bases aligning to TRBD1. This CDR3 spans 15 amino acids. The germline gives CDR1 SGHRS, CDR2 YFSETQ. Trimming at V came to 2 bases and at J to 2 bases, leaving 3 bases not matched to a gene. CDR3 protein: CASSFRQGNTGELFF. CDR3 DNA: TGCGCCAGCAGCTTCCGACAGGGTAACACCGGGGAGCTGTTTTTT. The full variable domain, in which reference TRBV5-1 and TRBJ2-2 provide the parts outside the CDR3, is KAGVTQTPRYLIKTRGQQVTLSCSPISGHRSVSWYQQTPGQGLQFLFEYFSETQRNKGNFPGRFSGRQFSNSRSEMNVSTLELGDSALYLCASSFRQGNTGELFFGEGSRLTVL.

The chain uses TRBV5-1 and TRBJ2-7, with 9 bases matching TRBD2. The CDR3 is made up of 15 amino acids. Trimming removed 0 bases from V and 2 bases from J; junction bases left unmatched: 3. CDR1 is SGHRS and CDR2 is YFSETQ in the germline V gene. The CDR3 DNA reads as TGCGCCAGCAGCTTGGAGGCGGGAGGGCCCTACGAGCAGTACTTC. Amino acids: CASSLEAGGPYEQYF.

The chain couples TRBV19 to TRBJ2-1; TRBD2 matches at 10 bases. The CDR3 length is 18 residues. From germline, CDR1 is LNHDA and CDR2 SQIVND (reference sequence). V was pared by 3 bases and J by 6 bases, with 14 bases of the junction left unmatched. The CDR3 DNA reads as TGTGCCAGTAGTATCATCTCTAGCGGGAGAGTTCTAGGCAATGAGCAGTTCTTC. Translated, it gives CASSIISSGRVLGNEQFF.

V is TRBV7-2 and J is TRBJ1-2; D might be TRBD1 (6 bases). V was cut by 3 bases and J by 3 bases, with 11 bases left in between. Germline V gene data show CDR1 as SGHTA and CDR2 as FQGNSA. The length of the CDR3 is 14 residues. The CDR3 nucleotides read TGTGCCAGCAGCTTTGCAGGGGTAGACTATGGCTACACCTTC. This gives the protein CASSFAGVDYGYTF. The full variable domain, rest sourced from reference TRBV7-2 and TRBJ1-2, is GAGVSQSPSNKVTEKGKDVELRCDPISGHTALYWYRQSLGQGLEFLIYFQGNSAPDKSGLPSDRFSAERTGGSVSTLTIQRTQQEDSAVYLCASSFAGVDYGYTFGSGTRLTVV.

Concerning this clone: The junction shows a germline mismatch at one end, possibly a read error. This chain connects TRBV20-1 to TRBJ2-7, with 7 positions matching TRBD1. The V gene's germline CDR1 is DFQATT and CDR2 SNEGSKA (reference sequence). This CDR3 has 11 residues. The CDR3 coding sequence is TGCAGTGCCGTTCAGGGGGACATTGTGGACTTC. It specifies CSAVQGDIVDF.

The chain has TRBV28 and TRBJ2-3, with 8 bases lining up with TRBD2. The V gene's germline CDR1 is MDHEN and CDR2 SYDVKM. This CDR3 region has 16 residues. V was pared by 3 bases and J by 3 bases, with 8 bases of the junction left unmatched. The CDR3 is CASSFPAGGLTDTQYF. CDR3 sequence (DNA): TGTGCCAGCAGTTTTCCTGCGGGAGGCTTGACAGATACGCAGTATTTT.

The chain has TRBV7-6 and TRBJ2-1; tentatively, D is TRBD1 (5 bases). The CDR3 extends over 11 amino acids. Trimming stripped 4 bases from V and 9 bases from J, with 7 bases between. Germline V gene lookup returns CDR1 SGHVS and CDR2 FNYEAQ. CDR3 sequence reads: CASSYDSEQFF. The CDR3 DNA reads as TGTGCCAGCAGCTATGACAGTGAGCAGTTCTTC.

This clone was observed a single time. The J gene is TRBJ1-5, the V gene TRBV15; D may be TRBD1 (5 bases). Germline loops: CDR1 LNHNV, CDR2 YYDKDF (reference sequence). This CDR3 is 15 amino acids long. Trimming took 0 bases from V and 4 from J, leaving 10 bases between them. The CDR3 is CATSRDRGINQPQHF. Written as DNA, the CDR3 is TGTGCCACCAGCAGAGATCGGGGGATTAATCAGCCCCAGCATTTT.